This passage covers 12 T cell receptor beta chains from one sample sequenced in a study of cytomegalovirus exposure and HLA in healthy donors. Vbeta (60) and Jbeta (13) primers were used in the PCR. TCRdb's copy holds only in-frame clones and misses some; the assay was immunoSEQ multiplex PCR. The data show roughly 160,000 clones, with about 71% seen just once and over 2.5% held by the top ten. Sequenced material: PBMCs. These receptors came from a woman under 40 in good health and CMV-seronegative.

The chain carries TRBV14 and TRBJ2-2, with 9 bases lining up with TRBD2. V was pared by 6 bases and J by 4 bases, with 9 bases of the junction left unmatched. The CDR3 sequence is 16 residues long. CDR1 and CDR2 from the germline V gene are SGHDN and FVKESK. The CDR3 region is CASSPRWTSVTGELFF. The CDR3 nucleotides read TGTGCCAGCAGTCCAAGATGGACTAGCGTCACCGGGGAGCTGTTTTTT.

The chain carries TRBV2 and TRBJ1-1; TRBD1 might be the D (5 bases). This CDR3 has 14 residues. Germline loops: CDR1 SNHLY, CDR2 FYNNEI. Trimming pared 2 bases from V and 10 bases from J, leaving 17 bases between. For the CDR3, the DNA is TGTGCCAGCAGTGAAACAGGAGCAGCTCCGAGAGCTTTCTTT. This encodes CASSETGAAPRAFF.

This chain links TRBV15 with TRBJ2-7, with 8 bases fitting TRBD1. The CDR3 extends over 16 amino acids. Per germline, CDR1 LNHNV and CDR2 YYDKDF (reference sequence). The V segment lost 2 bases and the J segment 4 bases; nucleotides outside the gene matches: 10. The DNA for the CDR3 is TGTGCCACCAGCAGAACCCCCGGGACAGGCCAGTACGAGCAGTACTTC. Protein sequence: CATSRTPGTGQYEQYF.

Only one count was recorded for this clone. The chain employs TRBV28 and TRBJ2-7, with TRBD2 identical over 10 bases. The CDR3 runs 14 residues. V trimming: 7 bases; J trimming: 3 bases; junction bases outside the gene matches: 6. Germline assignment: CDR1 MDHEN and CDR2 SYDVKM. The DNA of the CDR3 is TGTGCCAGCATCGTATCTAGCGGGGGCTACGAGCAGTACTTC. It is translated as CASIVSSGGYEQYF.

The genes are TRBV7-3 and TRBJ2-2, with a tentative D call TRBD1 (5 bases). The length of the CDR3 is 13 residues. V lost 5 bases to trimming and J lost 7 bases, with 11 bases between them. Germline lookup yields CDR1 SGHTA and CDR2 FQGTGA. The CDR3 sequence is CASSKTDHGELFF. In DNA form, the CDR3 reads TGTGCCAGCAGCAAGACAGATCACGGGGAGCTGTTTTTT.

V usage is TRBV15 and J usage is TRBJ2-7; possibly TRBD1 for D (6 bases). Trimming pared 1 base from V and 6 bases from J, leaving 7 bases between. This CDR3 spans 12 amino acids. The germline V gene has CDR1 LNHNV and CDR2 YYDKDF (reference sequence). The chain's CDR3 is CATSRVGGEQYF. The CDR3 region has the DNA TGTGCCACCAGCAGAGTAGGGGGCGAGCAGTACTTC.

The chain carries TRBV5-6 and TRBJ2-5, with D hard to call. CDR1 is SGHDT and CDR2 is YYEEEE in the germline V gene. V lost 0 bases and J lost 5, with 8 bases in between. The CDR3 loop spans 13 amino acids. CDR3 sequence (DNA): TGTGCCAGCAGCTTGGCACTTCTGGAGACCCAGTACTTC. Its protein is CASSLALLETQYF. The complete variable domain, with remaining parts taken from reference TRBV5-6 and TRBJ2-5, reads DAGVTQSPTHLIKTRGQQVTLRCSPKSGHDTVSWYQQALGQGPQFIFQYYEEEERQRGNFPDRFSGHQFPNYSSELNVNALLLGDSALYLCASSLALLETQYFGPGTRLLVL.

The CDR3 DNA is TGTGCCAGCACCGAGAATCTGATTGACACCGGGGAGCTGTTTTTT. This encodes CASTENLIDTGELFF. This chain uses TRBV7-9 with TRBJ2-2; D is unresolved. This CDR3 comprises 15 residues. The V end lost 7 bases, the J end lost 3 bases, and 15 bases lay between the germline ends. Germline assignment: CDR1 SEHNR and CDR2 FQNEAQ (reference sequence). Full variable domain (rest looked up from reference TRBV7-9 and TRBJ2-2): DTGVSQNPRHKITKRGQNVTFRCDPISEHNRLYWYRQTLGQGPEFLTYFQNEAQLEKSRLLSDRFSAERPKGSFSTLEIQRTEQGDSAMYLCASTENLIDTGELFFGEGSRLTVL.

The V gene is TRBV28, the J gene TRBJ2-7, with D possibly being TRBD1 (6 bases). Germline V CDR1 and CDR2: MDHEN, SYDVKM. Trimming took off 4 bases at V and 4 bases at J, with 20 bases between the two ends. CDR3 length: 16 residues. The CDR3 sequence: CASSSGQIVDSYEQYF. The CDR3 coding sequence is TGTGCCAGCAGTTCCGGACAGATTGTCGATAGTTACGAGCAGTACTTC.

The table lists this clone with a few counts. The chain recombines TRBV7-3 with TRBJ1-5, with D perhaps TRBD1 (6 bases). The germline V gene encodes CDR1 SGHTA and CDR2 FQGTGA. CDR3 length: 13 residues. V gave up 7 bases and J gave up 6 bases, with 13 bases separating them. The CDR3 DNA is TGTGCCAGCAAGGGCGGACAGTCTCAGCCCCAGCATTTT. Translating it yields CASKGGQSQPQHF.

DNA for the CDR3: TGTGCCAGCAGCCTAAGCCGGGACTCTCTCACCGGGGAGCTGTTTTTT. It codes for CASSLSRDSLTGELFF. The chain links TRBV5-6 to TRBJ2-2; possible D gene TRBD2, 6 bases. This CDR3 is 16 amino acids long. V was clipped by 4 bases and J by 4 bases, with 17 bases between them. The V gene's germline CDR1 is SGHDT and CDR2 YYEEEE.

In the case of this clone: Germline is not matched at one junction end, which may reflect a read error. V is TRBV19 and J is TRBJ1-1; D is possibly TRBD1 (5 bases). CDR1 and CDR2 (germline): LNHDA, SQIVND (reference sequence). The CDR3 totals 14 residues. The CDR3, as DNA: TGTGCCAGCCGGAGGGGCCGGGCGAACACTGAAGTTTTCTTT. Its protein product is CASRRGRANTEVFF.